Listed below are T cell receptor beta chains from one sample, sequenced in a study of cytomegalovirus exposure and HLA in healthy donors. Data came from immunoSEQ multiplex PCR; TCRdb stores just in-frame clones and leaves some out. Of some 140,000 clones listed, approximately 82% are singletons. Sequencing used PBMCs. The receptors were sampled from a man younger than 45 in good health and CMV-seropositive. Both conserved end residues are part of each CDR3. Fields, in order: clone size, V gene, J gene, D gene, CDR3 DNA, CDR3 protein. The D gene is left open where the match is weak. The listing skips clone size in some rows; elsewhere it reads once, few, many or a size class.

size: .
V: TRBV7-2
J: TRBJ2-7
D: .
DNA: TGTGCCAGCAGCCTCCGGGGGTTCTACGAGCAGTACTTC
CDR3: CASSLRGFYEQYF

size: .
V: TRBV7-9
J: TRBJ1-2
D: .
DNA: TGTGCCAGCAGCTACTACTATGGCTACACCTTC
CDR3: CASSYYYGYTF

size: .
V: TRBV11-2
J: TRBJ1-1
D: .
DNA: TGTGCCAGCAGCTTAGATATGCAGGGTTCGGACACTGAAGCTTTCTTT
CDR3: CASSLDMQGSDTEAFF

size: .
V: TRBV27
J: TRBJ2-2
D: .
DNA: TGTGCCAGCAGTTTTTCTACGAACACCGGGGAGCTGTTTTTT
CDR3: CASSFSTNTGELFF

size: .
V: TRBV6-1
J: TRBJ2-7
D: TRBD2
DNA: TGTGCCAGCAGCCGGGAGGGCCGCATCGAGCAGTACTTC
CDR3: CASSREGRIEQYF

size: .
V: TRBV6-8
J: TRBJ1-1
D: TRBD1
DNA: TGTGCCAGCAGTTACTGGGGACAGCTATCGAACACTGAAGCTTTCTTT
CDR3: CASSYWGQLSNTEAFF

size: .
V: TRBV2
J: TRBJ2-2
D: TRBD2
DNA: TGTGCCAGCAGTGTAGCCCGGGAGGCCGGGGAGCTGTTTTTT
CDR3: CASSVAREAGELFF

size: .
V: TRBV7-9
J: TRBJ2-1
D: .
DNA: TGTGCCAGCAGCTTAGGCGGGTTGGATATAGATGAGCAGTTCTTC
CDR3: CASSLGGLDIDEQFF

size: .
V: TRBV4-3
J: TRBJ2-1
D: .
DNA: TGCGCCAGCAGCCAAACCGGGACTGGGGGGAATGAGCAGTTCTTC
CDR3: CASSQTGTGGNEQFF

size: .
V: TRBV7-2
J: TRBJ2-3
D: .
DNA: TGTGCCAGCAGCCTCGGACCCACCCCGGGGGATACGCAGTATTTT
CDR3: CASSLGPTPGDTQYF

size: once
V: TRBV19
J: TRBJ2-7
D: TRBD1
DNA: TGTGCCAGTAGTTCCGCAGGGGGCCTTTACGAGCAGTACTTC
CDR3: CASSSAGGLYEQYF

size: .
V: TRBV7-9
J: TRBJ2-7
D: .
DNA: TGTGCCAGCAGCTTAGGGGCGTACGAGCAGTACTTC
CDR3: CASSLGAYEQYF

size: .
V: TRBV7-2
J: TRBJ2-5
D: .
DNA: TGTGCCAGCAGCTTAAGCAGGTTTTTACAAGAGACCCAGTACTTC
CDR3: CASSLSRFLQETQYF

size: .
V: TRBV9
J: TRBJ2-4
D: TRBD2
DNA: TGTGCCAGCAGCGTGGGAGGATTTGGGGGGGGTTCCAAAAACATTCAGTACTTC
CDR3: CASSVGGFGGGSKNIQYF

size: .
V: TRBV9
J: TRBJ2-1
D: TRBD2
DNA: TGTGCCAGCAGCGTAGGTCTAGCGGGTGGGGCCTTCAATGAGCAGTTCTTC
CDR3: CASSVGLAGGAFNEQFF

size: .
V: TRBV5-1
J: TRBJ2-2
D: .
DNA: TGCGCCAGCAGCTTGACCGGGTTTAACACCGGGGAGCTGTTTTTT
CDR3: CASSLTGFNTGELFF

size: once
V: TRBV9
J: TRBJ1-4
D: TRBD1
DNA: TGTGCCAGCAGCGGAGGAGGGACAGGGTCAAACGGTGGCGAAAAACTGTTTTTT
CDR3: CASSGGGTGSNGGEKLFF

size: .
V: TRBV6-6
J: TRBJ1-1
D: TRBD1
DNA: TGTGCCAGCAGTTATCAGGGGGCGCAGGGCACTGAAGCTTTCTTT
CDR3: CASSYQGAQGTEAFF

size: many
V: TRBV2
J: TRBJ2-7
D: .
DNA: TGTGCCAGCTCCACCGGCTCCTACGAGCAGTACTTC
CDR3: CASSTGSYEQYF

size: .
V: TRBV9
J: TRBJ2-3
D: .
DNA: TGTGCCAGCAGCGTAGTCGGGGGAAACACAGATACGCAGTATTTT
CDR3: CASSVVGGNTDTQYF

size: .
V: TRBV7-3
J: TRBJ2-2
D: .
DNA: TGTGCCAGCAGCCGTCAGGGGATAAACACCGGGGAGCTGTTTTTT
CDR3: CASSRQGINTGELFF

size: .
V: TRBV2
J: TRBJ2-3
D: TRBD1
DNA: TGTGCCAGCAGTGACCGTGACAGGGTGGTCACAGATACGCAGTATTTT
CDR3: CASSDRDRVVTDTQYF

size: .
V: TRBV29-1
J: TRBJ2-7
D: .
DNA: TGCAGCGTCCTCTCGCAGGGGATGTCCTACGAGCAGTACTTC
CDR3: CSVLSQGMSYEQYF

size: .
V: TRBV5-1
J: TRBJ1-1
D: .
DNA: TGCGCCAGCAGCCTGGGTTCCCAGAACACTGAAGCTTTCTTT
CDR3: CASSLGSQNTEAFF

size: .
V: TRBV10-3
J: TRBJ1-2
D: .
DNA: TGTGCCATCAGTGACTCACGGGGGAGAGCTGGCTACACCTTC
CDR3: CAISDSRGRAGYTF

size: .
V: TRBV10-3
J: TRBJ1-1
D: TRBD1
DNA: TGTGCCATCAGTTCAAACAGGGGGGGGGTGAACACTGAAGCTTTCTTT
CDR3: CAISSNRGGVNTEAFF

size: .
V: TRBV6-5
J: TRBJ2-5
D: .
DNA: TGTGCCAGCAGTTACGGCAGGGGACAAGAGACCCAGTACTTC
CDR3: CASSYGRGQETQYF

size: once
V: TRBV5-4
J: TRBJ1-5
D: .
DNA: TGTGCCAGCAGCTCCTCTCCCGGGGGCAATCAGCCCCAGCATTTT
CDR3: CASSSSPGGNQPQHF

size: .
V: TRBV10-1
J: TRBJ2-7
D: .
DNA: TGCGCCAGCAGTGTTGGGCCCACCTACGAGCAGTACTTC
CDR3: CASSVGPTYEQYF